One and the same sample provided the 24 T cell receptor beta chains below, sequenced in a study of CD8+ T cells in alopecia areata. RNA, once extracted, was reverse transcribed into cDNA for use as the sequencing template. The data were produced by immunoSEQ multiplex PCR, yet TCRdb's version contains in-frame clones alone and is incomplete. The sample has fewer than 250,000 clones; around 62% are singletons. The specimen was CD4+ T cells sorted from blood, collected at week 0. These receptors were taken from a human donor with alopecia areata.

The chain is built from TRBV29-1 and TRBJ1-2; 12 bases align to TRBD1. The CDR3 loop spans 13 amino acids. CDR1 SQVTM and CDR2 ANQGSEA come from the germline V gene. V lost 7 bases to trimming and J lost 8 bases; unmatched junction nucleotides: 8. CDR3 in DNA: TGCAGCGCCGGGGGACAGGGGGCTTCCGGCTACACCTTC. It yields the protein CSAGGQGASGYTF.

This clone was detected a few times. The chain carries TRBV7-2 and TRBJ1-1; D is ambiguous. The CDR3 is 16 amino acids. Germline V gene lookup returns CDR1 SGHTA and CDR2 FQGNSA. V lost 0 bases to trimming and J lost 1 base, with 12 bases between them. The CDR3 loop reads CASSLARVLSNTEAFF. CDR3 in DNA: TGTGCCAGCAGCTTAGCGCGGGTCCTATCGAACACTGAAGCTTTCTTT.

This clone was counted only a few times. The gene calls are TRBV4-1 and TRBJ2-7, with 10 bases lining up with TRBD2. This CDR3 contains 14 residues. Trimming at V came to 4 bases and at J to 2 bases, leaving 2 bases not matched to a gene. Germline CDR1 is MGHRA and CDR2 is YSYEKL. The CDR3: CASSPLAGAYEQYF. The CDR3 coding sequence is TGCGCCAGCAGCCCGCTAGCGGGAGCCTACGAGCAGTACTTC.

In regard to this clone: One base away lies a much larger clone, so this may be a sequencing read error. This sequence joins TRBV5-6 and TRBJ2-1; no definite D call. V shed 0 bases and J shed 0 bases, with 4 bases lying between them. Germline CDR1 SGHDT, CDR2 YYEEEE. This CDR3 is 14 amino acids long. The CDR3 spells CASSLDFSYNEQFF. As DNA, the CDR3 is TGTGCCAGCAGCTTGGACTTCTCCTACAATGAGCAGTTCTTC.

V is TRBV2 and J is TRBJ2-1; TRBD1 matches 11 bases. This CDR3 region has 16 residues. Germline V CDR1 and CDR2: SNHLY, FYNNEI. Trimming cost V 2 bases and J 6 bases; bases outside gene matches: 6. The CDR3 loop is CASSESRDRGGNEQFF. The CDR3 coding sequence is TGTGCCAGCAGTGAATCTCGGGACAGGGGGGGCAATGAGCAGTTCTTC.

The CDR3 DNA reads TGTGCCAGCAGCTTAACGCAGTATACCTACGAGCAGTACTTC. Translating it yields CASSLTQYTYEQYF. The gene calls are TRBV7-9 and TRBJ2-7; D unclear. Per germline, CDR1 SEHNR and CDR2 FQNEAQ (reference sequence). The CDR3 contains 14 residues. Deletions cut 2 bases from V and 2 bases from J, with 10 bases between.

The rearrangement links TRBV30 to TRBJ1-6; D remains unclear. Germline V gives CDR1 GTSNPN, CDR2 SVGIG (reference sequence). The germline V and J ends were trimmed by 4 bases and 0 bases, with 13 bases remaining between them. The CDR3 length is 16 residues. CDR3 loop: CAWIDVRYSYNSPLHF. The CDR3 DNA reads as TGTGCCTGGATTGACGTCCGATACTCCTATAATTCACCCCTCCACTTT.

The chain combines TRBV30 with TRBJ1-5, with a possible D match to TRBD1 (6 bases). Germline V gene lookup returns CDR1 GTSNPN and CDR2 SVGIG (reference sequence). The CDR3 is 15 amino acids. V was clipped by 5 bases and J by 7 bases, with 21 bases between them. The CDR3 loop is CAWAKQQGIGQPQHF. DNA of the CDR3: TGTGCCTGGGCAAAACAACAGGGAATTGGCCAGCCCCAGCATTTT.

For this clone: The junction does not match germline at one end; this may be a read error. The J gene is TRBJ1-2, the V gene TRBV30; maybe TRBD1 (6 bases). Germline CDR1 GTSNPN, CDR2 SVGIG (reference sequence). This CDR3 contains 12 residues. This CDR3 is CAWGVQGDGYTF. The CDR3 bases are TGTGCCTGGGGTGTACAGGGAGATGGCTACACCTTC.

The CDR3 here is CASSEARGGISPLHF. The CDR3 DNA reads TGTGCCAGCAGTGAGGCAAGGGGGGGGATTTCACCCCTCCACTTT. J is TRBJ1-6 and V is TRBV25-1, with D possibly being TRBD1 (6 bases). Per the germline V gene, CDR1 is MGHDK and CDR2 is SYGVNS. The CDR3 length is 15 residues. V was pared by 3 bases and J by 9 bases, with 15 bases between.

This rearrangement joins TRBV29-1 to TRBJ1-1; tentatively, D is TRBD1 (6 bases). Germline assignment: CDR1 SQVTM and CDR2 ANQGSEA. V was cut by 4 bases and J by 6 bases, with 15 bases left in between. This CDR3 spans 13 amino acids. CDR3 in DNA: TGCAGCGTTGGAAGGGGGAGGGAGTCTGAAGCTTTCTTT. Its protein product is CSVGRGRESEAFF.

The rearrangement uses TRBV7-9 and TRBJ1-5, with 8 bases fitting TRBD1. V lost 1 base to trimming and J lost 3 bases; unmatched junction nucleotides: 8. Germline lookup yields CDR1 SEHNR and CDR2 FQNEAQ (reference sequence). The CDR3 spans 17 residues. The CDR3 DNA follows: TGTGCCAGCAGCTTAGTGGGGCAGGGGGCTTTCAATCAGCCCCAGCATTTT. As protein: CASSLVGQGAFNQPQHF.

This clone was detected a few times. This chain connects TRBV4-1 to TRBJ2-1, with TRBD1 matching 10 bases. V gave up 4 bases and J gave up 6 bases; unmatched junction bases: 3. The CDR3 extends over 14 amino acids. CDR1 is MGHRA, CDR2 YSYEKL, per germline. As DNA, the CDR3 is TGCGCCAGCAGCCCTAGGACAGGGGGCAATGAGCAGTTCTTC. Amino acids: CASSPRTGGNEQFF.

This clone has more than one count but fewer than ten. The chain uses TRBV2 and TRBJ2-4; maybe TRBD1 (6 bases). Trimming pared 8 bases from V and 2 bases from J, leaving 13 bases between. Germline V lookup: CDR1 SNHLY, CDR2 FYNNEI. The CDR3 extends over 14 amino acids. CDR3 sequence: CASLPGHPKNIQYF. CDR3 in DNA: TGTGCCAGCCTACCGGGACACCCCAAAAACATTCAGTACTTC. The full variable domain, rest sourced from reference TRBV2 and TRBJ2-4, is EPEVTQTPSHQVTQMGQEVILRCVPISNHLYFYWYRQILGQKVEFLVSFYNNEISEKSEIFDDQFSVERPDGSNFTLKIRSTKLEDSAMYFCASLPGHPKNIQYFGAGTRLSVL.

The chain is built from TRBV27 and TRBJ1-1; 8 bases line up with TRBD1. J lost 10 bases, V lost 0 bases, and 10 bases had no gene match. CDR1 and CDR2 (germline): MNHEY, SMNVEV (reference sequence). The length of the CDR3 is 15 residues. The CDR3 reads CASSLSPRGDRIAFF. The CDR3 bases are TGTGCCAGCAGTTTATCCCCACGGGGGGACAGGATAGCTTTCTTT.

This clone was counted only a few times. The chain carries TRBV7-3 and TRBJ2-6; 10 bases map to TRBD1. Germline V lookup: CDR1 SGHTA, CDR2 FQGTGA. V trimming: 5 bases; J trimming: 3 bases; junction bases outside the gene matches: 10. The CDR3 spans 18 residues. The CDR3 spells CASSPIDRGLRGANVLTF. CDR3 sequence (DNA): TGTGCCAGCAGCCCTATAGACAGGGGGCTCCGTGGGGCCAACGTCCTGACTTTC.

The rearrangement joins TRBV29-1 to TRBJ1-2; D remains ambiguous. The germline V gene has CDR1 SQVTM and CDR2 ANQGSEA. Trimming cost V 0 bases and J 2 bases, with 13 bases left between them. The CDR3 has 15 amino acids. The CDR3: CSVEDRLTVNYGYTF. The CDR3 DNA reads TGCAGCGTTGAAGACAGACTAACAGTAAACTATGGCTACACCTTC.

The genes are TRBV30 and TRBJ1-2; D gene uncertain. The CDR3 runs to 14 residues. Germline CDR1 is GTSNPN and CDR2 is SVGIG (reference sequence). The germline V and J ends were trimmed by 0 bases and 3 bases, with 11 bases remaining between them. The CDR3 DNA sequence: TGTGCCTGGAGTGTACGCGAGGGATACTATGGCTACACCTTC. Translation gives CAWSVREGYYGYTF.

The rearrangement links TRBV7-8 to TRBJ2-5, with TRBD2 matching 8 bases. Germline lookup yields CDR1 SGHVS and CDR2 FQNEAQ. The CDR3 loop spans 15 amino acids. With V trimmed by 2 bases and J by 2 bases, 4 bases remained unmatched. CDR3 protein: CASSLTSGGQETQYF. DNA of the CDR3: TGTGCCAGCAGCTTAACTAGCGGAGGGCAAGAGACCCAGTACTTC.

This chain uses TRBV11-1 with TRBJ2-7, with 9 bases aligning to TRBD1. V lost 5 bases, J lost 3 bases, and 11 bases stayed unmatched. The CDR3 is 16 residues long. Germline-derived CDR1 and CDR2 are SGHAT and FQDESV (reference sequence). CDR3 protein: CASSQWGTGTHYEQYF. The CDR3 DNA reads TGTGCCAGCAGCCAGTGGGGGACAGGGACCCACTACGAGCAGTACTTC.

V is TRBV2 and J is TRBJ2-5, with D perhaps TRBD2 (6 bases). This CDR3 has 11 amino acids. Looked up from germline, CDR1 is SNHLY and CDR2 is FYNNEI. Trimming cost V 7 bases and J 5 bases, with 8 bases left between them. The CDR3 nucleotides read TGTGCCAGCAAGCGGGCGGAGACCCAGTACTTC. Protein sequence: CASKRAETQYF.

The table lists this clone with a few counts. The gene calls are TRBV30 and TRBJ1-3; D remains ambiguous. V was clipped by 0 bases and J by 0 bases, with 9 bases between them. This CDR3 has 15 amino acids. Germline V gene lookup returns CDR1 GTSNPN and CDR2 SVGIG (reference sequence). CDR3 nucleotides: TGTGCCTGGAGTGTCCCCGTACTCTCTGGAAACACCATATATTTT. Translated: CAWSVPVLSGNTIYF.

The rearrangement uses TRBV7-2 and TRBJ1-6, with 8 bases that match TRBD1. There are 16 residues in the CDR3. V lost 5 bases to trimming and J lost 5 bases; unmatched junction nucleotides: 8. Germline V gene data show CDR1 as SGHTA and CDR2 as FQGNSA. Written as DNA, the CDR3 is TGTGCCAGCAGCCCAGGACAGGGCCGTAATAATTCACCCCTCCACTTT. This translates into CASSPGQGRNNSPLHF.

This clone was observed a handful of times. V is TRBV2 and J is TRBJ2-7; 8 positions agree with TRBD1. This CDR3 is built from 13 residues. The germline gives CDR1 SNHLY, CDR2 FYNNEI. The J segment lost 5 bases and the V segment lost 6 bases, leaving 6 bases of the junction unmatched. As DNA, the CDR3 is TGTGCCAGCAGGGGGACAGGAGACCACGAGCAGTACTTC. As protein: CASRGTGDHEQYF. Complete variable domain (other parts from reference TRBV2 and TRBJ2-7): EPEVTQTPSHQVTQMGQEVILRCVPISNHLYFYWYRQILGQKVEFLVSFYNNEISEKSEIFDDQFSVERPDGSNFTLKIRSTKLEDSAMYFCASRGTGDHEQYFGPGTRLTVT.